This T cell receptor beta chain was sequenced for a study of T cell responses to AZD1222 COVID-19 vaccine. The count of this clone is one. Here immunoSEQ multiplex PCR was the method, and the copy in TCRdb shows in-frame clones only, minus some. This sample has roughly 160,000 clones, with roughly nine tenths found just once. The sequences come from peripheral blood, collected on day 0 of AZD1222 vaccination. The source is an adult in good health.

This CDR3 is CASSRDDLNLIYGYTF. The CDR3 nucleotides are TGTGCCAGCAGCCGAGACGATCTGAACTTAATCTATGGCTACACCTTC. The chain joins TRBV4-2 to TRBJ1-2; D gene unclear. Germline CDR1 and CDR2: LGHNA and YNFKEQ. The V and J ends lost 4 bases and 4 bases respectively, with 19 bases between them. CDR3 length: 16 amino acids.